These 16 T cell receptor beta chains share one sample of origin, sequenced in a study of cytotoxic CD8 clonotypes in ibrutinib-treated CLL. Clones were read by immunoSEQ multiplex PCR, and TCRdb kept only the in-frame ones, dropping some. Counted here are tens of thousands of clones, 68% occurring once; the ten biggest clones make up under 6%. The input for sequencing was PBMCs, taken after 12 months of ibrutinib treatment. The receptors here all came from a human donor with chronic lymphocytic leukemia.

As DNA, the CDR3 is TGTGCCAGCAGCGATTCAGGCGATACTGAAGCTTTCTTT. Protein product: CASSDSGDTEAFF. The chain recombines TRBV7-9 with TRBJ1-1; the D is unclear. CDR1 SEHNR and CDR2 FQNEAQ come from the germline V gene (reference sequence). The CDR3 consists of 13 residues. V was cut by 5 bases and J by 5 bases, with 12 bases left in between. The entire variable domain, with the rest obtained from reference TRBV7-9 and TRBJ1-1, is as follows: DTGVSQNPRHKITKRGQNVTFRCDPISEHNRLYWYRQTLGQGPEFLTYFQNEAQLEKSRLLSDRFSAERPKGSFSTLEIQRTEQGDSAMYLCASSDSGDTEAFFGQGTRLTVV.

The CDR3 spells CASASGGAYLGEQFF. In DNA form, the CDR3 reads TGTGCTAGTGCTAGCGGGGGGGCCTATCTGGGCGAGCAGTTCTTC. This chain joins TRBV12-5 and TRBJ2-1; 12 bases fit TRBD2. There are 15 residues in the CDR3. Germline V gene sequence: CDR1 LGHNT, CDR2 FRNRAP. The V gene end was trimmed by 7 bases and the J gene end by 10 bases; junction bases not matched to a gene: 11.

This chain joins TRBV7-2 and TRBJ2-2; D may be TRBD2 (5 bases). This CDR3 is 16 amino acids long. Trimming took off 5 bases at V and 1 base at J, with 14 bases between the two ends. Germline V gives CDR1 SGHTA, CDR2 FQGNSA. The CDR3 region is CASSELARGNTGELFF. The CDR3 DNA is TGTGCCAGCAGCGAACTCGCCCGGGGGAACACCGGGGAGCTGTTTTTT.

V gene TRBV11-2 combines with J gene TRBJ2-7; the match to TRBD2 covers 15 bases. Germline CDR1 and CDR2: SGHAT and FQNNGV. This CDR3 spans 15 amino acids. The V gene end was trimmed by 5 bases and the J gene end by 9 bases; junction bases not matched to a gene: 8. The CDR3 sequence is CASSPGLAGGLRQYF. In nucleotides, the CDR3 is TGTGCCAGCAGCCCGGGACTAGCGGGGGGCCTAAGGCAGTACTTC.

The chain joins TRBV27 to TRBJ2-7, with TRBD1 matching over 8 bases. CDR1 is MNHEY, CDR2 SMNVEV, per germline (reference sequence). This CDR3 has 16 residues. V trimming: 0 bases; J trimming: 3 bases; junction bases outside the gene matches: 7. CDR3 sequence reads: CASSLSRAGGNYEQYF. The CDR3 nucleotides read TGTGCCAGCAGTTTATCGCGGGCAGGGGGCAACTACGAGCAGTACTTC.

The gene calls are TRBV5-4 and TRBJ2-7; D might be TRBD1 (6 bases). CDR3 size: 14 residues. Germline V gives CDR1 SGHNT, CDR2 YYREEE (reference sequence). Trimming shortened V by 0 bases and J by 8 bases, and 15 bases separated the two germline ends. The CDR3 DNA sequence: TGTGCCAGCAGCTTGGAGCAGGGGCTTGGAAAGCAGTACTTC. Amino acids: CASSLEQGLGKQYF.

This clone came up once. V and J are TRBV30 and TRBJ2-7; unclear D gene. The CDR3 runs to 11 residues. V shed 0 bases and J shed 4 bases, with 4 bases lying between them. Per germline, CDR1 GTSNPN and CDR2 SVGIG (reference sequence). The CDR3 nucleotides read TGTGCCTGGAGTGTAAGGTACGAGCAGTACTTC. Protein product: CAWSVRYEQYF.

The gene calls are TRBV5-1 and TRBJ1-4; D gene unclear. V shed 0 bases and J shed 2 bases, with 14 bases lying between them. Germline V gene sequence: CDR1 SGHRS, CDR2 YFSETQ. The CDR3 runs 17 residues. This CDR3 is CASSLDGVQRTNEKLFF. The CDR3 region has the DNA TGCGCCAGCAGCTTGGATGGGGTTCAAAGGACTAATGAAAAACTGTTTTTT. The full variable domain, its missing parts supplied by reference TRBV5-1 and TRBJ1-4, is KAGVTQTPRYLIKTRGQQVTLSCSPISGHRSVSWYQQTPGQGLQFLFEYFSETQRNKGNFPGRFSGRQFSNSRSEMNVSTLELGDSALYLCASSLDGVQRTNEKLFFGSGTQLSVL.

V and J are TRBV7-2 and TRBJ2-7; TRBD1 matches at 8 bases. Per the germline V gene, CDR1 is SGHTA and CDR2 is FQGNSA. The CDR3 extends over 15 amino acids. With V trimmed by 1 base and J by 2 bases, 4 bases remained unmatched. The CDR3: CASSLVMTGAYEQYF. CDR3 nucleotide sequence: TGTGCCAGCAGCTTAGTTATGACAGGGGCCTACGAGCAGTACTTC.

The chain couples TRBV11-2 to TRBJ2-5; D is possibly TRBD1 (6 bases). With 5 bases removed from V and 5 bases from J, the gap between germline ends came to 18 bases. The CDR3 consists of 15 residues. Germline V gives CDR1 SGHAT, CDR2 FQNNGV. This CDR3 reads CASSPRGTRGETQYF. DNA for the CDR3: TGTGCCAGCAGCCCTAGAGGGACACGGGGCGAGACCCAGTACTTC.

The chain joins TRBV28 to TRBJ1-6; D gene uncertain. The V end was cut by 7 bases, the J end by 0 bases, with 13 bases between. Germline CDR1 and CDR2: MDHEN and SYDVKM. The CDR3 extends over 16 amino acids. The DNA for the CDR3 is TGTGCCAGCAAGGACGGAGAGCTCTCCTATAATTCACCCCTCCACTTT. This gives the protein CASKDGELSYNSPLHF. Filled out from reference TRBV28 and TRBJ1-6, the complete variable domain reads DVKVTQSSRYLVKRTGEKVFLECVQDMDHENMFWYRQDPGLGLRLIYFSYDVKMKEKGDIPEGYSVSREKKERFSLILESASTNQTSMYLCASKDGELSYNSPLHFGNGTRLTVT.

This chain's CDR3 is CASGRRGDNEQFF. In DNA form, the CDR3 reads TGTGCCAGCGGACGGCGGGGGGACAATGAGCAGTTCTTC. The chain links TRBV6-5 to TRBJ2-1, with 8 bases identical to TRBD2. The CDR3 runs to 13 residues. Germline V lookup: CDR1 MNHEY, CDR2 SVGAGI. J was trimmed by 5 bases and V by 8 bases; bases with no gene match: 5.

The gene calls are TRBV7-3 and TRBJ1-1; TRBD1 might be the D (6 bases). V was shortened by 7 bases and J by 0 bases, with 12 bases between the two germline ends. CDR3 length: 14 residues. Per germline, CDR1 SGHTA and CDR2 FQGTGA. The CDR3, as DNA: TGTGCCAGCAAGGCGACAGGCATGAACACTGAAGCTTTCTTT. It is translated as CASKATGMNTEAFF. The variable domain in full, with the rest retrieved from reference TRBV7-3 and TRBJ1-1, is GAGVSQTPSNKVTEKGKYVELRCDPISGHTALYWYRQSLGQGPEFLIYFQGTGAADDSGLPNDRFFAVRPEGSVSTLKIQRTERGDSAVYLCASKATGMNTEAFFGQGTRLTVV.

V is TRBV28 and J is TRBJ2-1; no definite D call. CDR1 is MDHEN and CDR2 is SYDVKM in the germline V gene. The CDR3 length is 14 residues. Trimming left V 7 bases short and J 4 bases short, with 14 bases between. CDR3 amino acids: CASKFAQQYNEQFF. In nucleotides, the CDR3 is TGTGCCAGCAAATTTGCCCAGCAGTACAATGAGCAGTTCTTC.

The chain links TRBV5-4 to TRBJ2-7, with 7 bases fitting TRBD1. Germline V gene data show CDR1 as SGHNT and CDR2 as YYREEE (reference sequence). The CDR3 sequence is 13 residues long. Trimming took 4 bases from V and 4 from J; bases not matched to a gene: 5. The CDR3 DNA reads TGTGCCAGCAGCCGGGACAGAAAGTACGAGCAGTACTTC. This translates into CASSRDRKYEQYF.

This sequence joins TRBV7-9 and TRBJ1-5; weak D call: TRBD1 (5 bases). This CDR3 is 16 amino acids long. Trimming took 1 base from V and 4 from J, leaving 14 bases between them. The germline V gene encodes CDR1 SEHNR and CDR2 FQNEAQ (reference sequence). CDR3 nucleotide sequence: TGTGCCAGCAGCTTAGGGGCTGGACGGGGGAATCAGCCCCAGCATTTT. It encodes CASSLGAGRGNQPQHF.